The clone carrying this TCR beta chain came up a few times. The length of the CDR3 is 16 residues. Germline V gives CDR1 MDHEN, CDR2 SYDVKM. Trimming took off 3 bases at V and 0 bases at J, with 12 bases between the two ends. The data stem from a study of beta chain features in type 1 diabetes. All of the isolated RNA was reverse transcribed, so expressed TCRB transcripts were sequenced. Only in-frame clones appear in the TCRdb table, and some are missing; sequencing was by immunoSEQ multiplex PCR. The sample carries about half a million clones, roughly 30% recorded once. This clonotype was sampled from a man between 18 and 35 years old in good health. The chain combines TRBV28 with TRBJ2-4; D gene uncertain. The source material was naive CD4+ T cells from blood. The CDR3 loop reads CASSFVQPLAKNIQYF. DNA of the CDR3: TGTGCCAGCAGTTTCGTACAGCCTCTAGCCAAAAACATTCAGTACTTC. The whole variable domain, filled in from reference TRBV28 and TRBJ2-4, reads DVKVTQSSRYLVKRTGEKVFLECVQDMDHENMFWYRQDPGLGLRLIYFSYDVKMKEKGDIPEGYSVSREKKERFSLILESASTNQTSMYLCASSFVQPLAKNIQYFGAGTRLSVL.